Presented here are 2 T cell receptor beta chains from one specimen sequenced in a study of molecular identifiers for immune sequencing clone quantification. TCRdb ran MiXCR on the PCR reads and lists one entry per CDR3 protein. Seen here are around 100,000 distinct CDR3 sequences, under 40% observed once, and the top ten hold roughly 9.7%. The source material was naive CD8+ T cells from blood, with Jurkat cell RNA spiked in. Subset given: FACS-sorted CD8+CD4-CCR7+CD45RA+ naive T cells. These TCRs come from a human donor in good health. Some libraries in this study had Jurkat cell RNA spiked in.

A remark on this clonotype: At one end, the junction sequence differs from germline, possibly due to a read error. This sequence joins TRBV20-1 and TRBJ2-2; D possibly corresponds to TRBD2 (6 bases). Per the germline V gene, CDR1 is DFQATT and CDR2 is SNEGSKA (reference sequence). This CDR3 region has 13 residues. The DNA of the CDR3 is TGCAGTGCTTGGGACCGGGGGACCGGGGTGCTGTTTTTT. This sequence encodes CSAWDRGTGVLFF.

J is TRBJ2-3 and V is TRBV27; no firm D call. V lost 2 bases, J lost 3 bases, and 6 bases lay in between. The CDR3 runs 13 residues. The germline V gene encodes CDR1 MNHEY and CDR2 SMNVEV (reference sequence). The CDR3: CASSLIGTDTQYF. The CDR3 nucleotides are TGTGCCAGCAGTTTAATAGGGACAGATACGCAGTATTTT.